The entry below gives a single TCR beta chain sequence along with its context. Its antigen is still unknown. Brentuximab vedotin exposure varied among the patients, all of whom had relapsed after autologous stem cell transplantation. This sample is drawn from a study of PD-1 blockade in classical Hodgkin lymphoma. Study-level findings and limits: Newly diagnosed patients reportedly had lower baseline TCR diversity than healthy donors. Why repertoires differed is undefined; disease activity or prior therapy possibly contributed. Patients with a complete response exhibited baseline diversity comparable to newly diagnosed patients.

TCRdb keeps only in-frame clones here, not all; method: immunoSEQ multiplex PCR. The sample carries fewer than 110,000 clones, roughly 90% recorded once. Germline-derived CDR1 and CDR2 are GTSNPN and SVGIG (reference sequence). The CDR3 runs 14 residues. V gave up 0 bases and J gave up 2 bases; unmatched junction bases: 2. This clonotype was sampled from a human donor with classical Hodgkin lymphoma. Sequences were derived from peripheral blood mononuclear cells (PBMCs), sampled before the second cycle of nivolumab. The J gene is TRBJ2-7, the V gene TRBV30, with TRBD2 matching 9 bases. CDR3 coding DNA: TGTGCCTGGAGTGTAACTAGCGGGCCCTACGAGCAGTACTTC. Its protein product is CAWSVTSGPYEQYF. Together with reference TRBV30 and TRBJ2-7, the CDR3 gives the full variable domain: SQTIHQWPATLVQPVGSPLSLECTVEGTSNPNLYWYRQAAGRGLQLLFYSVGIGQISSEVPQNLSASRPQDRQFILSSKKLLLSDSGFYLCAWSVTSGPYEQYFGPGTRLTVT.